One and the same sample provided the 17 T cell receptor beta chains below, sequenced in a study of a mutant IDH1 vaccine in newly diagnosed glioma. Time point here: week 23, last vaccination. Mutant IDH1 20-mer peptide, at 300 ug, made up each vaccine dose, with topical imiquimod. These receptors' antigens are unknown. Only in-frame clones appear in the TCRdb table, and some are missing; sequencing was by immunoSEQ multiplex PCR. The data show about 11,000 clones, around 89% seen once. Source: PBMCs, taken from a glioma patient whose treatment included an IDH1 peptide vaccine. The receptor set was obtained from a woman aged 40 to 50 with glioma. Some clones in this sample may be carry-over from other donors' samples.

The chain recombines TRBV10-2 with TRBJ2-7; a possible D gene is TRBD2 (6 bases). V was cut by 3 bases and J by 2 bases, with 8 bases left in between. The CDR3 totals 13 residues. Germline loops: CDR1 WSHSY, CDR2 SAAADI. CDR3 residues: CASSDAGTYEQYF. Written as DNA, the CDR3 is TGCGCCAGCAGTGATGCGGGGACCTACGAGCAGTACTTC.

The V gene is TRBV7-2, the J gene TRBJ2-5, with no clear D. Germline CDR1 SGHTA, CDR2 FQGNSA. The CDR3 is made up of 15 amino acids. Trimming took off 3 bases at V and 8 bases at J, with 19 bases between the two ends. In nucleotides, the CDR3 is TGTGCCAGCAGCTTCGCGTTACACCTTAGTAACACCCAGTACTTC. It codes for CASSFALHLSNTQYF.

This clone occurred a few times. The chain is built from TRBV4-2 and TRBJ1-1; no clear D. V gave up 0 bases and J gave up 1 base, with 12 bases separating them. The CDR3 sequence is 16 residues long. The germline gives CDR1 LGHNA, CDR2 YNFKEQ. The CDR3 spells CASSQELTSQNTEAFF. In nucleotides, the CDR3 is TGTGCCAGCAGCCAAGAGCTGACCAGTCAGAACACTGAAGCTTTCTTT.

The chain carries TRBV19 and TRBJ2-1; D uncertain. In germline, CDR1 is LNHDA, CDR2 SQIVND (reference sequence). V dropped 4 bases and J dropped 2 bases, with 6 bases sitting between them. The CDR3 is made up of 13 amino acids. In DNA, the CDR3 is TGTGCCAGTAGTACGTCCACCTACAATGAGCAGTTCTTC. Its translation: CASSTSTYNEQFF.

This clone was counted once. J is TRBJ2-1 and V is TRBV19; a weak D match, TRBD2 (5 bases). The length of the CDR3 is 13 residues. Germline assignment: CDR1 LNHDA and CDR2 SQIVND (reference sequence). The V end was cut by 5 bases, the J end by 3 bases, with 8 bases between. CDR3 in DNA: TGTGCCAGTAGTGACCGGGACTACAATGAGCAGTTCTTC. This translates into CASSDRDYNEQFF.

CDR3 DNA sequence: TGTGCCAGCCTTAGCGGGTTCGGGGTCACTGAAGCTTTCTTT. Amino acids: CASLSGFGVTEAFF. The V gene is TRBV2, the J gene TRBJ1-1; D is unclear. The CDR3 totals 14 residues. Germline CDR1 SNHLY, CDR2 FYNNEI. V dropped 8 bases and J dropped 4 bases, with 17 bases sitting between them.

CDR3: CASSQEKRAGDHLVWPQHF. The CDR3 DNA is TGTGCCAGCAGCCAAGAGAAAAGGGCAGGGGACCACTTGGTGTGGCCCCAGCATTTT. The chain employs TRBV14 and TRBJ1-5; perhaps TRBD1 as D (6 bases). CDR1 and CDR2 from the germline V gene are SGHDN and FVKESK. V was shortened by 0 bases and J by 9 bases, with 27 bases between the two germline ends. CDR3 size: 19 residues.

The chain links TRBV9 to TRBJ2-5, with TRBD1 matching 7 bases. The germline gives CDR1 SGDLS, CDR2 YYNGEE. V lost 3 bases and J lost 0; bases outside the gene matches: 5. The CDR3 is 15 residues long. The CDR3 DNA reads TGTGCCAGCAGCGCATCGGGACAGTACCAAGAGACCCAGTACTTC. Amino acid sequence: CASSASGQYQETQYF.

CDR3 DNA: TGTGCCAGCAGCACACTAGCCAGGGAGCTGTTTTTT. Translating it yields CASSTLARELFF. The chain recombines TRBV27 with TRBJ2-2; weak D call: TRBD2 (6 bases). Trimming took off 6 bases at V and 9 bases at J, with 11 bases between the two ends. This CDR3 has 12 residues. CDR1 MNHEY and CDR2 SMNVEV come from the germline V gene (reference sequence).

The chain couples TRBV7-9 to TRBJ1-1; D is unclear. Germline V gives CDR1 SEHNR, CDR2 FQNEAQ (reference sequence). Trimming shortened V by 4 bases and J by 7 bases, and 16 bases separated the two germline ends. The length of the CDR3 is 14 residues. CDR3 sequence: CASSSEISEHEAFF. The CDR3 DNA is TGTGCCAGCAGCTCGGAAATTTCGGAGCATGAAGCTTTCTTT.

This chain uses TRBV27 with TRBJ2-7; TRBD1 is a possible D gene (6 bases). CDR3 length equals 14 residues. CDR1 is MNHEY and CDR2 is SMNVEV in the germline V gene (reference sequence). V lost 6 bases, J lost 9 bases, and 21 bases lay in between. The CDR3 DNA is TGTGCCAGCAGCCGTGACAGGTCGATACACGGGCAGTACTTC. Protein: CASSRDRSIHGQYF.

The gene calls are TRBV29-1 and TRBJ2-5; 9 positions agree with TRBD1. V lost 6 bases and J lost 4; bases outside the gene matches: 6. The CDR3 has 13 residues. CDR1 is SQVTM and CDR2 is ANQGSEA in the germline V gene. DNA for the CDR3: TGCAGCGTCCACAGGGGGCAGGCAGAGACCCAGTACTTC. It yields the protein CSVHRGQAETQYF.

CDR3 residues: CASSFWTGQNTEAFF. CDR3 nucleotides: TGTGCCAGCAGTTTTTGGACAGGCCAGAACACTGAAGCTTTCTTT. The V gene is TRBV28, the J gene TRBJ1-1; TRBD1 aligns across 7 bases. The V segment lost 3 bases and the J segment 1 base; nucleotides outside the gene matches: 5. The CDR3 length is 15 residues. The germline CDR1 and CDR2 sequences are MDHEN and SYDVKM.

The J gene is TRBJ1-2, the V gene TRBV9; D unresolved. Looked up from germline, CDR1 is SGDLS and CDR2 is YYNGEE. Trimming stripped 0 bases from V and 1 base from J, with 10 bases between. The CDR3 contains 15 residues. The DNA of the CDR3 is TGTGCCAGCAGCGTAGGACACCGTTATAACTATGGCTACACCTTC. Its translation is CASSVGHRYNYGYTF.

The V and J genes are TRBV7-9 and TRBJ2-7; unclear D gene. Trimming shortened V by 2 bases and J by 3 bases, and 11 bases separated the two germline ends. The CDR3 loop spans 14 amino acids. The V gene's germline CDR1 is SEHNR and CDR2 FQNEAQ (reference sequence). As DNA, the CDR3 is TGTGCCAGCAGCTTACAAGGTATCGGCTACGAGCAGTACTTC. As protein: CASSLQGIGYEQYF.

The chain carries TRBV25-1 and TRBJ2-5, with D perhaps TRBD1 (6 bases). Trimming removed 4 bases from V and 5 bases from J, with 20 bases in between. CDR3 length equals 16 residues. The V gene's germline CDR1 is MGHDK and CDR2 SYGVNS. The CDR3 is CASSGQNSGVRETQYF. The CDR3 nucleotides read TGTGCCAGCAGTGGACAAAATTCAGGGGTGCGGGAGACCCAGTACTTC.

The chain has TRBV5-4 and TRBJ2-5; 7 nucleotides match TRBD1. Germline loops: CDR1 SGHNT, CDR2 YYREEE (reference sequence). Trimming took 1 base from V and 2 from J; bases not matched to a gene: 2. The CDR3 spans 14 residues. The CDR3: CASSLWTGQETQYF. The CDR3 region has the DNA TGTGCCAGCAGCTTGTGGACAGGTCAAGAGACCCAGTACTTC.